This T cell receptor beta chain emerged from a study of blood T cell repertoires in COVID-19. The trim removed 2 bases at V and 6 bases at J, leaving 4 bases unmatched. This CDR3 is 15 amino acids long. In germline, CDR1 is MNHNY, CDR2 SVGAGI (reference sequence). In the source study's methods: Estimation of nucleated cell counts relied on the amplification of reference gene primers. The table came from immunoSEQ multiplex PCR; TCRdb's copy has only in-frame clones and leaves some out. D and trimming come from the DNA, and the V and J calls and clone size come from that table. The sample shows some 26,000 clones, 70% to 85% of them seen only once.

V gene TRBV6-6 combines with J gene TRBJ1-2; 12 positions agree with TRBD1. Sequencing input: peripheral blood. The TCR sequence derives from a man older than 75 with active or convalescent COVID-19. CDR3 sequence reads: CASSYQGTGGDGYTF. The CDR3 DNA is TGTGCCAGCAGTTACCAAGGGACAGGGGGCGATGGCTACACCTTC.